One and the same sample provided the 22 T cell receptor beta chains below, sequenced in a study of Graves' ophthalmopathy and Graves' hyperthyroidism. Amplification from RNA transcripts yielded the TCR beta CDR3 regions. HTBI primers served in a first-round RT-PCR, which a second-round multiplex PCR followed. MiXCR, applied by TCRdb to the multiplex PCR reads, yields one record per CDR3 protein. This table has about 600,000 distinct CDR3 sequences, about two fifths appearing once. The sequenced sample was peripheral blood or thyroid tissue (not recorded which). The receptors originated from an adult man with Graves' hyperthyroidism.

This clonotype was recorded only once. This may be a read error: a much more frequent sequence differs by one nucleotide. This chain connects TRBV7-2 to TRBJ1-2, with TRBD1 as a possible D gene (6 bases). CDR3 length equals 14 residues. The germline V gene encodes CDR1 SGHTA and CDR2 FQGNSA. The CDR3 loop reads CGSSAGHEGYGYTF. DNA of the CDR3: TGTGGCAGCAGCGCGGGACACGAGGGCTATGGCTACACCTTC.

The chain employs TRBV4-1 and TRBJ2-7; 14 bases map to TRBD2. V dropped 4 bases and J dropped 4; count of bases not matched to a gene: 9. CDR3 length equals 17 residues. In germline, CDR1 is MGHRA, CDR2 YSYEKL. CDR3 loop: CASSPSPGTSGSYEQYF. The CDR3 DNA reads TGCGCCAGCAGCCCCTCACCCGGGACTAGCGGGAGTTACGAGCAGTACTTC.

V and J are TRBV5-4 and TRBJ2-7; D possibly matches TRBD1 or TRBD2 (5 bases each). V lost 2 bases and J 4 bases, leaving 10 bases between the germline ends. CDR1 is SGHNT and CDR2 is YYREEE in the germline V gene (reference sequence). The CDR3 is 13 amino acids. The CDR3 DNA is TGTGCCAGCAGCTTTAAAGAGGGGTACGAGCAGTACTTC. It translates to CASSFKEGYEQYF.

The J gene is TRBJ2-7, the V gene TRBV4-1; D is unresolved. This CDR3 contains 16 residues. Germline V gene data show CDR1 as MGHRA and CDR2 as YSYEKL. Trimming removed 5 bases at V and 0 bases at J, with 17 bases between. CDR3 loop: CASSETISAPSYEQYF. In nucleotides, the CDR3 is TGCGCCAGCAGCGAAACCATTTCTGCCCCCTCCTACGAGCAGTACTTC.

The chain joins TRBV28 to TRBJ1-2; 7 nucleotides line up with TRBD1. Germline CDR1 is MDHEN and CDR2 is SYDVKM. There are 12 residues in the CDR3. Germline trimming cut 2 bases from V and 13 bases from J; bases unmatched to any gene: 7. The CDR3 is CASSLTDRASTF. The CDR3 coding sequence is TGTGCCAGCAGTTTAACCGACAGGGCTTCCACCTTC.

The J gene is TRBJ1-5, the V gene TRBV7-9; no clear D. Trimming took 3 bases from V and 0 from J, leaving 9 bases between them. Germline values: CDR1 SEHNR, CDR2 FQNEAQ (reference sequence). The length of the CDR3 is 15 residues. Here the CDR3 DNA reads TGTGCCAGCAGCTTCACACTCGGTAGCAATCAGCCCCAGCATTTT. Amino acids: CASSFTLGSNQPQHF.

This clonotype was observed many times. The chain uses TRBV29-1 and TRBJ1-5, with TRBD1 matching over 9 bases. The CDR3 sequence is 13 residues long. Germline V gene sequence: CDR1 SQVTM, CDR2 ANQGSEA. Trimming cost V 6 bases and J 5 bases; bases outside gene matches: 5. This chain's CDR3 is CSVSQGAHQPQHF. The CDR3 DNA is TGCAGCGTCTCACAGGGGGCCCATCAGCCCCAGCATTTT.

In its sample, this clonotype was seen many times. The V gene is TRBV10-3, the J gene TRBJ2-5; 9 nucleotides agree with TRBD1. This CDR3 spans 15 amino acids. Germline CDR1 is ENHRY and CDR2 is SYGVKD. With 3 bases clipped from V and 4 bases from J, the junction kept 6 bases outside the gene matches. The CDR3 nucleotides read TGTGCCATCAGTGAATTGACAGGGGGGACAGAGACCCAGTACTTC. Translation gives CAISELTGGTETQYF.

Ten or more counts support this clonotype. This sequence joins TRBV20-1 and TRBJ2-7; no definite D call. The CDR3 sequence is 11 residues long. Germline-derived CDR1 and CDR2 are DFQATT and SNEGSKA (reference sequence). The V and J ends lost 1 base and 3 bases respectively, with 4 bases between them. The DNA of the CDR3 is TGCAGTGCTAGAGTCGACTACGAGCAGTACTTC. Protein sequence: CSARVDYEQYF.

This clonotype was found many times. This chain's CDR3 is CASSPGAGVQSETQYF. The CDR3 DNA is TGTGCCAGCAGCCCCGGCGCAGGCGTCCAGTCAGAGACCCAGTACTTC. The chain combines TRBV5-4 with TRBJ2-5, with D uncertain. V gave up 4 bases and J gave up 4 bases, with 20 bases separating them. The germline gives CDR1 SGHNT, CDR2 YYREEE (reference sequence). The length of the CDR3 is 16 residues.

This clonotype was detected many times. The gene calls are TRBV2 and TRBJ1-1; D uncertain. This CDR3 spans 14 amino acids. From germline, CDR1 is SNHLY and CDR2 FYNNEI. Trimming stripped 7 bases from V and 2 bases from J, with 14 bases between. DNA for the CDR3: TGTGCCAGCAAAGACCGCGCCACTAACACTGAAGCTTTCTTT. Its protein product is CASKDRATNTEAFF.

This chain connects TRBV29-1 to TRBJ2-1; the D gene is possibly TRBD2 (6 bases). The CDR3 loop spans 14 amino acids. Germline V lookup: CDR1 SQVTM, CDR2 ANQGSEA. V was trimmed by 7 bases and J by 0 bases, leaving 13 bases between them. CDR3: CSARTTSSYNEQFF. CDR3 bases: TGCAGCGCAAGGACTACGAGCTCCTACAATGAGCAGTTCTTC.

This clonotype was picked up many times. J is TRBJ2-5 and V is TRBV12-3 or TRBV12-4; tentatively, D is TRBD1 (5 bases). Trimming removed 3 bases from V and 7 bases from J, with 15 bases in between. This CDR3 comprises 14 residues. CDR3 nucleotides: TGTGCCAGCAGTTTTGGTGCCAGGGTCGGGACCCAGTACTTC. Its translation is CASSFGARVGTQYF.

This clonotype showed up many times. The genes are TRBV10-3 and TRBJ2-7; TRBD2 agrees at 8 bases. J lost 3 bases, V lost 2 bases, and 3 bases had no gene match. The germline V gene encodes CDR1 ENHRY and CDR2 SYGVKD. This CDR3 region has 14 residues. The CDR3 DNA sequence: TGTGCCATCAGTGAGCGGGGGGGCCTCTACGAGCAGTACTTC. Its protein is CAISERGGLYEQYF.

This clonotype came up many times. The chain recombines TRBV20-1 with TRBJ2-7, with 7 bases aligning to TRBD2. CDR3 length: 17 residues. CDR1 and CDR2 (germline): DFQATT, SNEGSKA (reference sequence). Losses at the gene ends were 3 bases for V and 0 bases for J; bases not matched to a gene: 14. CDR3 sequence: CSARRPSTSRSSYEQYF. The CDR3 nucleotides are TGCAGTGCTAGGCGACCTTCGACTAGCCGCAGCTCCTACGAGCAGTACTTC.

The rearrangement uses TRBV29-1 and TRBJ2-5; D is possibly TRBD1 (5 bases). V was cut by 7 bases and J by 2 bases, with 11 bases left in between. The germline V gene encodes CDR1 SQVTM and CDR2 ANQGSEA. This CDR3 spans 12 amino acids. The CDR3, as DNA: TGCAGCGCCGAGACAGTACAAGAGACCCAGTACTTC. It yields the protein CSAETVQETQYF.

The rearrangement joins TRBV20-1 to TRBJ2-7, with TRBD2 matching over 13 bases. The CDR3 runs to 15 residues. Germline values: CDR1 DFQATT, CDR2 SNEGSKA (reference sequence). The ends lost 5 bases at V and 7 bases at J; junction bases unmatched: 11. The CDR3 reads CSAQTSGRVGNEQYF. The CDR3 nucleotides are TGCAGTGCTCAAACTAGCGGGAGGGTAGGCAATGAGCAGTACTTC.

The chain uses TRBV29-1 and TRBJ1-1; no reliable D call. The germline V and J ends were trimmed by 5 bases and 8 bases, with 9 bases remaining between them. The germline CDR1 and CDR2 sequences are SQVTM and ANQGSEA. This CDR3 is 10 amino acids long. CDR3 residues: CSVKVGEAFF. CDR3 nucleotide sequence: TGCAGCGTTAAGGTAGGGGAAGCTTTCTTT.

This clonotype was picked up many times. V is TRBV29-1 and J is TRBJ2-3; possible D gene TRBD2, 6 bases. Germline-derived CDR1 and CDR2 are SQVTM and ANQGSEA. The CDR3 is 14 residues long. V was clipped by 7 bases and J by 0 bases, with 14 bases between them. CDR3 loop: CSADAAGSTDTQYF. CDR3 sequence (DNA): TGCAGCGCAGATGCGGCGGGAAGCACAGATACGCAGTATTTT.

This clonotype was found many times. The CDR3 is CASEAGTGANVLTF. CDR3 bases: TGCGCCAGCGAGGCAGGGACTGGGGCCAACGTCCTGACTTTC. This chain links TRBV10-2 with TRBJ2-6; TRBD1 might be the D (5 bases). Per the germline V gene, CDR1 is WSHSY and CDR2 is SAAADI. This CDR3 region has 14 residues. Trimming left V 8 bases short and J 2 bases short, with 10 bases between.

V usage is TRBV25-1 and J usage is TRBJ2-5; 7 positions match TRBD1. There are 14 residues in the CDR3. Germline values: CDR1 MGHDK, CDR2 SYGVNS. The ends lost 8 bases at V and 3 bases at J; junction bases unmatched: 9. In nucleotides, the CDR3 is TGTGCCAGCCGGATCGGGACAGCGGAAGAGACCCAGTACTTC. Its protein product is CASRIGTAEETQYF.

The chain links TRBV24-1 to TRBJ1-5; D is ambiguous. Germline V gene lookup returns CDR1 KGHDR and CDR2 SFDVKD. The CDR3 spans 15 residues. V was trimmed by 3 bases and J by 5 bases, leaving 13 bases between them. CDR3 amino acids: CATSDAWTADQPQHF. The CDR3 coding sequence is TGTGCCACCAGTGATGCTTGGACGGCCGATCAGCCCCAGCATTTT.